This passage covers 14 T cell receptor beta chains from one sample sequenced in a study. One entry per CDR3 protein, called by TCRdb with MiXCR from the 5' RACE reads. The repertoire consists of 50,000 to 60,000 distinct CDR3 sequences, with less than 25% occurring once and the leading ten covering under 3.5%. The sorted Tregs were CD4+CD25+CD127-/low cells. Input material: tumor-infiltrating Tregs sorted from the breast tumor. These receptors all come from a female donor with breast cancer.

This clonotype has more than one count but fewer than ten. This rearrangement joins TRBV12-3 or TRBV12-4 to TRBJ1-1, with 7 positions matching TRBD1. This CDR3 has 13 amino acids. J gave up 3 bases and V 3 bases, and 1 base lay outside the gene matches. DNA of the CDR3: TGTGCCAGCAGTTTGACAGGGTACACTGAAGCTTTCTTT. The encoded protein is CASSLTGYTEAFF.

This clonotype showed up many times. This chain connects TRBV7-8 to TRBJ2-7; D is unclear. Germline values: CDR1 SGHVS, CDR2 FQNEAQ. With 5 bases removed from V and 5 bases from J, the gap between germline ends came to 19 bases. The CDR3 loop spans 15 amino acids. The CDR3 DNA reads TGTGCCAGCAGCGGCCTCGGGCAGAGGATAAACGAGCAGTACTTC. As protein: CASSGLGQRINEQYF.

CDR3 region: CSARMGQDSNSPLHF. CDR3 nucleotides: TGCAGTGCTAGGATGGGACAGGACTCCAATTCACCCCTCCACTTT. The chain couples TRBV20-1 to TRBJ1-6; 8 bases align to TRBD1. J lost 7 bases, V lost 3 bases, and 8 bases had no gene match. CDR3 size: 15 residues. Germline CDR1 DFQATT, CDR2 SNEGSKA (reference sequence).

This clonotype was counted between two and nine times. The CDR3 DNA reads TGCAGTGCTAGAGATGGTTTGGTGTTAGGAGGCGGCGAGCAGTACTTC. Protein product: CSARDGLVLGGGEQYF. This chain uses TRBV20-1 with TRBJ2-7; D may be TRBD2 (5 bases). The V and J ends lost 0 bases and 6 bases respectively, with 21 bases between them. This CDR3 contains 16 residues. In germline, CDR1 is DFQATT, CDR2 SNEGSKA (reference sequence).

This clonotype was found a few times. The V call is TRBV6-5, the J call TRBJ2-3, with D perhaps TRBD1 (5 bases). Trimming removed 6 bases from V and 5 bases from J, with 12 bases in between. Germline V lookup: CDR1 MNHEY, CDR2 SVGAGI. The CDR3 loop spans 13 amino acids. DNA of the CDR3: TGTGCCAGCAGAAGGCAGGGTGGAGATACGCAGTATTTT. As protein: CASRRQGGDTQYF.

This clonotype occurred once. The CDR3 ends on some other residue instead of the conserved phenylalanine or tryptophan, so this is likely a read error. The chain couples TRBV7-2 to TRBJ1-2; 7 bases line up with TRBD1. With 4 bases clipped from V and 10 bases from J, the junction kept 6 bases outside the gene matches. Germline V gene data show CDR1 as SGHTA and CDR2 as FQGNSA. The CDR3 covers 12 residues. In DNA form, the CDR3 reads TGTGCCAGCAGCTCCAGGACAGGCTTCTACACCCTC. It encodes CASSSRTGFYTL.

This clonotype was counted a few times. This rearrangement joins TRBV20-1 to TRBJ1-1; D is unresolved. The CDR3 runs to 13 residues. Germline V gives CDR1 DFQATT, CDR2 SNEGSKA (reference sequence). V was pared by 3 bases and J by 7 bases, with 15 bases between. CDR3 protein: CSASDFGRGEAFF. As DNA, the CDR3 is TGCAGTGCTAGTGATTTCGGTCGCGGTGAAGCTTTCTTT.

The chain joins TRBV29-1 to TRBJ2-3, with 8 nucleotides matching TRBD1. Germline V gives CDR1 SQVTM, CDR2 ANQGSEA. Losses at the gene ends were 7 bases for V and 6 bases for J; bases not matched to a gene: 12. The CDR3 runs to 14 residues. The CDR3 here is CSAEGVRGHDTQYF. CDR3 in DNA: TGCAGCGCCGAAGGCGTCAGGGGGCACGATACGCAGTATTTT.

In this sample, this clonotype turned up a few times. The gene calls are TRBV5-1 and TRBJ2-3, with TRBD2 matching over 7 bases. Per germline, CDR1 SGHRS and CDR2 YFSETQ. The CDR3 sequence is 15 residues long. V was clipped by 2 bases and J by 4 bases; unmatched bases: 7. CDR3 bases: TGCGCCAGCAGCTTTGCGGGGGTCGGCGCAGATACGCAGTATTTT. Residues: CASSFAGVGADTQYF.

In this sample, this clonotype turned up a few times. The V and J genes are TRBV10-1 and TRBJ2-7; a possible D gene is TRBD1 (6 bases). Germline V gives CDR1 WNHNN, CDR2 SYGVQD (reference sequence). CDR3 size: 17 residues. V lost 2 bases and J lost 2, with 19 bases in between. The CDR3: CASSEPYRARGAYEQYF. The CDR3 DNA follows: TGCGCCAGCAGTGAGCCGTACAGGGCCCGGGGCGCCTACGAGCAGTACTTC.

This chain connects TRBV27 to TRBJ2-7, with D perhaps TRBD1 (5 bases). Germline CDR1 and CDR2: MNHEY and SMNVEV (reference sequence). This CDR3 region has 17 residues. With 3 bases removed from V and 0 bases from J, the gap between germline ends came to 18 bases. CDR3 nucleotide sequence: TGTGCCAGCAGTTTTAAGGGGTTTGGTGCCAGCTCCTACGAGCAGTACTTC. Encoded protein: CASSFKGFGASSYEQYF.

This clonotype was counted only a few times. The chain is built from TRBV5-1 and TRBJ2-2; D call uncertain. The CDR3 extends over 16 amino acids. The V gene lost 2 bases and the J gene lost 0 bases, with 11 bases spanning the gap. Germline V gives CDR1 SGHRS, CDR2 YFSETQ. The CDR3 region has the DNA TGCGCCAGCAGCTTACACAGCCTTTCGAACACCGGGGAGCTGTTTTTT. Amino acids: CASSLHSLSNTGELFF.

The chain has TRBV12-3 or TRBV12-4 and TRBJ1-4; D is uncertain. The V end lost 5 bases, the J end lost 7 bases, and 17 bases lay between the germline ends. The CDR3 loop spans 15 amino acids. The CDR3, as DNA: TGTGCCAGCAGTCCTAGGAACAACCGAGGTGAAAAACTGTTTTTT. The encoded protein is CASSPRNNRGEKLFF.

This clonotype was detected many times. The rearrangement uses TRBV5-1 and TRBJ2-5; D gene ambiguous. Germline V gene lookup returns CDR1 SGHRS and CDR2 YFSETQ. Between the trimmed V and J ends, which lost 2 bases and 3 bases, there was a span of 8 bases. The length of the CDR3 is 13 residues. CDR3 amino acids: CASSLGPEETQYF. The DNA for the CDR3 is TGCGCCAGCAGCTTAGGGCCGGAAGAGACCCAGTACTTC.